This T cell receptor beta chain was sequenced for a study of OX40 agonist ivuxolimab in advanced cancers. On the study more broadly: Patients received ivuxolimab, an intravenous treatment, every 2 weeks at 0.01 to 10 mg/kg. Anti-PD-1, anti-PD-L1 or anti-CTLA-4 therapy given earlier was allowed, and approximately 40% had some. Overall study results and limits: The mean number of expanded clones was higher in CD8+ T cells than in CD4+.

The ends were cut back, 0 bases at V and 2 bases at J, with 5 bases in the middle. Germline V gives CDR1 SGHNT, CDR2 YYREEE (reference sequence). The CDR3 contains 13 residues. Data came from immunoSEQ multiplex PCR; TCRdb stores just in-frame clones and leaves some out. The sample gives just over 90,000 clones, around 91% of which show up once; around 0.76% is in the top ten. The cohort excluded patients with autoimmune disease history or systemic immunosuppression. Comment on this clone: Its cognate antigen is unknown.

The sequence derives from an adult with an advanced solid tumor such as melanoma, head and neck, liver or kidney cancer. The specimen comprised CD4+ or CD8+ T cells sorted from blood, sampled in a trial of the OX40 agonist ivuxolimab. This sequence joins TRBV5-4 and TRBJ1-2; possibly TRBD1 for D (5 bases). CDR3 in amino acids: CASSLGQNYGYTF. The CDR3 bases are TGTGCCAGCAGCTTGGGACAGAACTATGGCTACACCTTC.